This paragraph reports one T cell receptor (beta chain). This specimen comes from a study of blood T cell repertoires in COVID-19. Looking at the study overall: Samples of COVID-19 (acute and convalescent) were obtained from the United States, Italy and Spain. T cells, B-cell-depleted T cells, or PBMCs supplied cDNA or gDNA.

Sequencing was performed with immunoSEQ multiplex PCR; in TCRdb, only in-frame clones are kept and a portion is missing. The repertoire holds 63,000 or so clones, with 70% to 90% as singletons. Germline V gives CDR1 SEHNR, CDR2 FQNEAQ (reference sequence). The CDR3 spans 14 residues. V lost 3 bases and J lost 4, with 12 bases in between. The chain joins TRBV7-9 to TRBJ1-2, with D possibly matching TRBD1 (5 bases). Input material: peripheral blood. This receptor was identified in a man in his 70s with active COVID-19. CDR3 residues: CASSLTATSYGYTF. Here the CDR3 DNA reads TGTGCCAGCAGCTTGACAGCAACTTCCTATGGCTACACCTTC.